A single sample is the source of the 9 T cell receptor beta chains below, sequenced in a study of cytomegalovirus exposure and HLA in healthy donors. PCR primers comprised 60 Vbeta and 13 Jbeta primers. Profiled with immunoSEQ multiplex PCR; TCRdb holds only in-frame clones, not every one. This table holds around 140,000 clones, roughly 74% found once. The sequencing sample was made of PBMCs. The receptors here all came from a man aged 35-49 years in good health and CMV-seronegative.

The chain couples TRBV5-1 to TRBJ1-3; D call uncertain. Germline loops: CDR1 SGHRS, CDR2 YFSETQ. Between the trimmed V and J ends, which lost 1 base and 4 bases, there was a span of 12 bases. This CDR3 comprises 15 residues. The CDR3 sequence: CASSLWAGIGNTIYF. Written as DNA, the CDR3 is TGCGCCAGCAGCTTGTGGGCAGGCATCGGAAACACCATATATTTT.

This clone was recorded a few times. A read error may produce the germline difference seen at one junction end. Other DNA sequences in the same sample also yield this CDR3. The rearrangement joins TRBV30 to TRBJ1-5; D remains unclear. The germline V gene has CDR1 GTSNPN and CDR2 SVGIG (reference sequence). The length of the CDR3 is 13 residues. CDR3 in DNA: TGTGCCTGGAGTGTAAGAGAGCATCAACCCCAGCATTTT. Encoded protein: CAWSVREHQPQHF. Full variable domain (rest looked up from reference TRBV30 and TRBJ1-5): SQTIHQWPATLVQPVGSPLSLECTVEGTSNPNLYWYRQAAGRGLQLLFYSVGIGQISSEVPQNLSASRPQDRQFILSSKKLLLSDSGFYLCAWSVREHQPQHFGDGTRLSIL.

CDR3 coding DNA: TGTGCCAGCAGCTTGAATCAACAACAGTGGGAGACCCAGTACTTC. Its translation is CASSLNQQQWETQYF. The chain recombines TRBV5-6 with TRBJ2-5; D not resolved. CDR1 and CDR2 (germline): SGHDT, YYEEEE. Trimming stripped 1 base from V and 5 bases from J, with 15 bases between. The CDR3 spans 15 residues.

The chain links TRBV29-1 to TRBJ2-1, with 8 bases aligning to TRBD1. The CDR3 consists of 10 residues. From germline, CDR1 is SQVTM and CDR2 ANQGSEA. With V trimmed by 4 bases and J by 13 bases, 3 bases remained unmatched. The CDR3 protein is CSVAGTGQFF. As DNA, the CDR3 is TGCAGCGTTGCGGGGACAGGACAGTTCTTC.

This clone was picked up a small number of times. The rearrangement uses TRBV6-6 and TRBJ2-5; 8 bases match TRBD1. The CDR3 consists of 15 residues. Losses at the gene ends were 5 bases for V and 2 bases for J; bases not matched to a gene: 7. Germline CDR1 MNHNY, CDR2 SVGAGI (reference sequence). The CDR3: CASSDTGTGQETQYF. The CDR3 DNA sequence: TGTGCCAGCAGTGATACCGGGACAGGACAAGAGACCCAGTACTTC.

This clone was seen a few times. The rearrangement uses TRBV10-1 and TRBJ1-2; D call uncertain. Between the trimmed V and J ends, which lost 0 bases and 6 bases, there was a span of 17 bases. The CDR3 is 16 amino acids. Germline lookup yields CDR1 WNHNN and CDR2 SYGVQD (reference sequence). The CDR3 loop reads CASSESGIGDRNGYTF. CDR3 in DNA: TGCGCCAGCAGTGAGTCGGGGATCGGGGATCGGAATGGCTACACCTTC.

This clone appeared a few times. The genes are TRBV27 and TRBJ1-1; D call uncertain. V was trimmed by 3 bases and J by 4 bases, leaving 9 bases between them. Germline V gene data show CDR1 as MNHEY and CDR2 as SMNVEV (reference sequence). The CDR3 runs to 13 residues. CDR3: CASSFQVSTEAFF. The CDR3 coding sequence is TGTGCCAGCAGTTTCCAGGTGAGCACTGAAGCTTTCTTT.

The chain links TRBV11-2 to TRBJ2-7, with D maybe TRBD2 (6 bases). The V end was cut by 6 bases, the J end by 0 bases, with 15 bases between. Germline CDR1 and CDR2: SGHAT and FQNNGV. The CDR3 contains 15 residues. The CDR3 loop reads CASRMGDWSSYEQYF. CDR3 DNA sequence: TGTGCCAGCAGGATGGGGGACTGGAGCTCCTACGAGCAGTACTTC.

The rearrangement links TRBV19 to TRBJ1-1, with 7 nucleotides matching TRBD1. The ends lost 6 bases at V and 0 bases at J; junction bases unmatched: 7. Germline CDR1 and CDR2: LNHDA and SQIVND (reference sequence). CDR3 length: 15 amino acids. The CDR3 nucleotides are TGTGCCAGTAGACGACAGGGCCTCATGAACACTGAAGCTTTCTTT. Amino acids: CASRRQGLMNTEAFF.